This T cell receptor (beta chain) was observed in a study of CD8 T cells in ankylosing spondylitis. Study conclusions and caveats: Disease-linked clones bore a CD8+ phenotype and were relatively rare in peripheral blood. Among TCR beta sequences, a motif of under ten highly homologous variants appeared characteristic of ankylosing spondylitis blood. Reports say disease-linked clones showed up significantly more in matched ankylosing spondylitis synovial fluid.

Making use of molecular barcodes, quantitative 5'-RACE generated TCR beta libraries. TCRdb called the 5' RACE reads again in MiXCR, with one record for every CDR3 protein. The sample contains hundreds of thousands of distinct CDR3 sequences, about a sixth of which appear only once. Note on this clonotype: Its antigen is unknown.

Trimming cost V 7 bases and J 4 bases, with 8 bases left between them. Germline lookup yields CDR1 LNHDA and CDR2 SQIVND (reference sequence). The length of the CDR3 is 12 residues. The sample was blood, either unsorted or a sorted T cell fraction (not recorded which). The chain is built from TRBV19 and TRBJ2-1, with TRBD1 as a possible D gene (5 bases). The clonotype was recovered from a male donor with ankylosing spondylitis. The CDR3 coding sequence is TGTGCCAGTACAGGGATATACAATGAGCAGTTCTTC. Translating gives CASTGIYNEQFF.